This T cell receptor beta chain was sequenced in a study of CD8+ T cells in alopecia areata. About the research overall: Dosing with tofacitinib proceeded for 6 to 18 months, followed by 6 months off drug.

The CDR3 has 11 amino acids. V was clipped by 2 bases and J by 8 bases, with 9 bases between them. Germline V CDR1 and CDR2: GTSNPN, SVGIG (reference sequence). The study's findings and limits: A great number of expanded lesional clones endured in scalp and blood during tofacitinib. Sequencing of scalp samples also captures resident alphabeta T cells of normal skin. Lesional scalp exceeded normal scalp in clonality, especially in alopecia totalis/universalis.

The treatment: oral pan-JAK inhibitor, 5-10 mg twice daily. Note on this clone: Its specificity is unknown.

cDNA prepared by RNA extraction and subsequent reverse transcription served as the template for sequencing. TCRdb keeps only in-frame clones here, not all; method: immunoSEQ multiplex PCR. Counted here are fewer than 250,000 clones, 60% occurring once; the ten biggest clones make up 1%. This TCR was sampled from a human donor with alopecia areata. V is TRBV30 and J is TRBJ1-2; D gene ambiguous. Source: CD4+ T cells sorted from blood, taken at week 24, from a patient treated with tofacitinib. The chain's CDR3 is CAWSFGSGYTF. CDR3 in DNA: TGTGCCTGGAGTTTCGGATCCGGCTACACCTTC.